Given below is one TCR beta chain in context. The data stem from a study of blood T cell repertoires in COVID-19. Assay used: immunoSEQ multiplex PCR; TCRdb lists only in-frame clones, some missing. Among 300,000 to 450,000 clones listed, about 85% were seen once. Germline V CDR1 and CDR2: MNHNS, SASEGT. CDR3 size: 15 residues. Trimming took 0 bases from V and 7 from J, leaving 10 bases between them. This sequence joins TRBV6-1 and TRBJ1-6; perhaps TRBD1 as D (6 bases). The source of this sequence is a young woman with acute or convalescent COVID-19. Input material: peripheral blood. CDR3 loop: CASSEAQGGNSPLHF. CDR3 sequence (DNA): TGTGCCAGCAGTGAAGCACAGGGTGGGAATTCACCCCTCCACTTT.